This T cell receptor beta chain was recorded in a study of cytomegalovirus exposure and HLA in healthy donors (dated by TCRdb to the late 2010s). Looking at the study overall: An earlier analysis of several hundred of the donors reported 250 to 300 Gb of sequence data and 100 million to 130 million unique TCR beta sequences from about 200 million T cells. Every repertoire in the discovery cohort had been generated on one and the same sequencing platform. Along with the approximately 700-subject first cohort, a separate validation cohort of around 110 different subjects was used. Donor age, sex, ethnicity and CMV serostatus were collected together with the repertoire data. To study patterns of TCR occurrence, a later analysis re-analyzed previously published TCR beta repertoires from 500 to 850 donors and added high-resolution HLA genotyping. An early release covering more than 500 HLA-typed donors comprised roughly 300 gigabases of sequencing data and roughly 85 million unique TCR sequences. Typing coverage differed by locus: A, B, C, DRB1 and DQB1 were typed in roughly 629-630 donors, DQA1 in about 510, DPA1 in approximately 610, and DPB1 in 450 to 480. The study used immunosequencing to profile the T cell repertoires of about 670 subjects and linked those repertoires to cytomegalovirus serostatus. Of the 300 to 500 genotyped donors, approximately 80% were placed in the genetic ancestry cluster associated with self-reported Caucasian donors. A later genetic analysis used genome-wide SNP genotypes for 398 of the 666 donors, treating that subset as a discovery cohort. Five DR-DQ haplotypes were handled as single units for association and clustering, since linkage in the cohort was strong. Rather than drawing on any new phenotypic data, the later analysis identified candidate immune exposures from TCR beta sequences and the way those sequences occurred across donors. Among a few hundred genotyped donors of the cohort, an average of approximately 230,000 unique TCR beta nucleotide sequences were sequenced per donor, roughly 20% of them non-productive. The study aimed to test whether cataloging public T cell receptors could reveal signatures of past pathogen exposure. An earlier analysis of more than 450 of the donors used high-throughput TCR beta sequencing to judge whether each TCR beta V gene segment behaved as functional or pseudogenic. The study combined high-throughput TCR immunosequencing, statistical association of individual TCRs with disease status, and machine learning to predict cytomegalovirus infection status. HLA typing covered class I and class II loci at four-digit resolution. Study-wide findings and limitations: The authors suggested that the approach could potentially be extended to other disease states and immunological phenotypes. A later genetic analysis associated a missense DCLRE1C variant with V-gene and J-gene trimming of TCR beta chains, and an independent cohort replicated the association. Assigning TCR associations to individual alleles was difficult when HLA alleles, especially DR and DQ, strongly co-occurred. In a later analysis, several top co-occurrence clusters were reported to appear linked to parvovirus B19, influenza, CMV and Epstein-Barr virus. Some IMGT-functional V segments, including TRBV6-2 and TRBV6-3, could not be told apart with the 87-base-pair reads, so those segments were excluded. A few of the identified cytomegalovirus-associated TCR beta chains were confirmed in vitro to be specific for cytomegalovirus antigens. At a false discovery rate of 0.05, a later analysis linked 15,000 to 20,000 TCR beta sequences to specific HLA alleles. A later genetic analysis reported fewer N-insertions in productive TCRs among donors in an Asian-associated ancestry cluster than the approximately 700-donor mean. In a later analysis, HLA-associated TCR beta chains showed more clonal expansion and lower generation probabilities than non-associated chains that were equally common. CMV serostatus was the only immune exposure information available for the cohort. Because HLA typing was missing for some donors at each locus, association tests included only the typed subset. A further reported finding was that TCR beta sequences accurately predicted the HLA-A and HLA-B alleles for most subjects in the first cohort. The study gave a list of 150 to 200 TCR beta chains associated with cytomegalovirus. Because counts were too low, roughly 18 rarely observed V segments, including chromosome 9 orphons, were left out of the earlier analysis of 587 of the donors. Most CMV-associated TCR beta chains appeared to be HLA-restricted in a later analysis, and the HLA associations seemed to be driven largely by CMV exposure. Broadly in line with IMGT annotations, most TCR beta V segments showed up in productive rearrangements about 90% or about 30% of the time in an earlier analysis of several hundred of the donors. The classifier was reported to diagnose cytomegalovirus status with high specificity and sensitivity in both the original and validation cohorts. The presence/absence analyses assumed that sequencing depth was roughly uniform across donors, and that assumption may not be true. The sequencing pipeline was judged likely to have produced a cluster of highly shared sequence variants as a technical artifact. Most TCR sequences were observed very rarely across donors, whereas some public TCRs were present in many individuals. Linkage disequilibrium might explain the correlated functional status among segregating V segments, but an unknown experimental factor could not be ruled out. In a later analysis, the rate of TCR association differed among HLA loci, with DRB1 alleles having the most associated TCRs and HLA-C alleles having the fewest. This cohort had only TCR beta chains sequenced, and the lack of alpha or paired-chain data limited which features could be detected.

The cohort comprised some 680 healthy bone marrow donors. Cohort members were all nominally healthy when sampled, although unrecorded immune exposures were likely present. The donor was CMV seropositive and was included in the group of 289 seropositive cohort members. Each donor provided a peripheral blood sample, and peripheral blood mononuclear cells were used for TCR beta sequencing. Genomic DNA extraction from the blood cell samples was performed with the Qiagen DNeasy Blood Extraction Kit. To prepare the library, the immunoSEQ multiplex PCR assay was applied. The multiplex PCR relied on a mix of 60 forward primers for TCR Vbeta segments and 13 reverse primers for TCR Jbeta segments. The CDR3 region of rearranged TCR beta genes was amplified from genomic DNA with a multiplex PCR assay. The amplified TCR beta libraries were sequenced on the Illumina HiSeq System as 87-base-pair reads. The authors' analysis ran thus. In a later analysis, tens of millions of unique TCR beta chains were counted across the 500 to 850 repertoires, and roughly 11 million of these chains were shared by at least two donors. A nearest-neighbor algorithm error-corrected the raw reads and collapsed the reads into unique sequences, merging closely related sequences to remove PCR and sequencing errors. CDR3 sequences were aligned to IMGT reference sequences to assign V, D and J gene segments. For a sequence to be retained, at least a six-nucleotide match to both a V gene segment and a J gene segment was required. A rearrangement was called productive if the CDR3 had no stop codons and remained in frame with V and J, and every other rearrangement was called non-productive. CDR3 was defined by IMGT convention, running from the second conserved V-encoded cysteine to the conserved J-encoded phenylalanine. In an earlier analysis of just under 600 of the donors, sequences lacking an unambiguous match to a single V gene segment were excluded. An earlier analysis of almost 600 of the donors classified V segments as functional when productive rearrangements were above 56.7% and as segregating when the standard deviation between donors was above 5%. A statistical classification framework was built to diagnose cytomegalovirus status from the catalog of TCR beta chain sequences. In a later analysis, TCR nucleotide sequences were compared against IMGT/GENE-DB human TR gene sequences so that V and J genes could be assigned. In a later analysis, CDR3 sequences and most-parsimonious VDJ recombination scenarios were assigned using the TCRdist pipeline. In a later analysis, each TCR beta chain was defined by its CDR3 amino acid sequence together with its V-gene family, and reads lacking a unique V-gene family were excluded. As a way to deal with suspected cross-contamination and a sequencing artifact, a later analysis dropped over 550 nucleotide sequences that were highly shared and had low generation probability. In a later analysis, a clonal expansion index for each public chain was calculated from normalized within-repertoire ranks of inferred template counts. In a later analysis, generation probabilities were computed using a VDJ recombination model fitted to out-of-frame rearrangements, and the results were checked against IGoR. In a later analysis, hypergeometric tests were used to score TCR-TCR, TCR-HLA and TCR-CMV co-occurrence, with a repertoire-size bias correction applied to TCR pairs. False discovery rates were estimated in a later analysis by permuting HLA or CMV assignments 20 times. In a later analysis, co-occurring TCRs were grouped using DBSCAN, with TCRdist sequence similarity added in when clustering inside HLA-allele-positive subsets. Co-occurrence clustering excluded repertoires with fewer than 30,000 or more than 120,000 public chains, plus five with anomalous nucleotide sharing. Imported from immuneACCESS, the table was reduced by TCRdb to in-frame sequences with V and J called. These copies leave out some clones; in studies compared against another copy, an unresolved V gene accounts for under half, and the cause of the remainder is not known. That table is the source of V, J and clone size, and D and trimming were worked out from the DNA. This sample lists about 150,000 clones; approximately 79% were detected once. About 3.9% of the sample lies in the top ten.

Comments on this clone: Its specific antigen is unknown. There are no base qualities to consult, and no much larger clone falls within one base.

Ends trimmed: V by 3 bases, J by 4 bases; bases unmatched to a gene: 6. The CDR3 numbers 16 residues from cysteine through phenylalanine. Kept here is only the CDR3 DNA, which spans 48 bases and is read in frame from base 1. CDR1 and CDR2, looked up from the germline V gene (reference sequence), are LNHDA and SQIVND. Sequenced input: PBMCs. This sequence originates from a man between 50 and 59 years old in good health and CMV-seropositive. The rearrangement joined TRBV19 to TRBJ1-5; TRBD1 lines up with 10 middle nucleotides. Here is the DNA: TGTGCCAGTAGTATTAGAGGGGGACAGGGGAATCAGCCCCAGCATTTT. This encodes CASSIRGGQGNQPQHF.